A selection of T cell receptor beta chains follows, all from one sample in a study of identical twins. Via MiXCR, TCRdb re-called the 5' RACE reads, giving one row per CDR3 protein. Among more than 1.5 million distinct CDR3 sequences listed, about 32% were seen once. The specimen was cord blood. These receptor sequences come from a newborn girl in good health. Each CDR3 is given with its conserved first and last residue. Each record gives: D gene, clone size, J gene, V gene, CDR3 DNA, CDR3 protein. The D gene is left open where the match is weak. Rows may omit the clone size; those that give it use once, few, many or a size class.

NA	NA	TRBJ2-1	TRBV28	TGTGCCAGCAGCTCTGCGACGGTACGCAATGAGCAGTTCTTC	CASSSATVRNEQFF
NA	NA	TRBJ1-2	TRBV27	TGTGCCAGCAGTTTTTCCAGGCCCGGACATGGCTACACCTTC	CASSFSRPGHGYTF
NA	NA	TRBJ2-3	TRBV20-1	TGCAGTGCTAGAGTACGGGGAGGAACAGATACGCAGTATTTT	CSARVRGGTDTQYF
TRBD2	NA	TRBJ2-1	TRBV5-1	TGCGCCAGCAGCTGGCTAGGGACGGCGATAGGGACTAGCGGTTTATCCTACAATGAGCAGTTCTTC	CASSWLGTAIGTSGLSYNEQFF
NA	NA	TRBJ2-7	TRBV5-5	TGTGCCAGCAGCTTCCCCGGACAGAGCTCCTACGAGCAGTACTTC	CASSFPGQSSYEQYF
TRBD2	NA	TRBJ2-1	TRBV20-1	TGCAGTGCTAGAAGGTGGACTAGCGGGGCAGGCCACAATGAGCAGTTCTTC	CSARRWTSGAGHNEQFF
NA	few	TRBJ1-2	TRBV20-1	TGCAGTGCTAGAGATCTGCGAGGGTGGTATGGCTACACCTTC	CSARDLRGWYGYTF
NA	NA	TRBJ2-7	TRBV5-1	TGCGCCAGCAGCGGAAACAGTAACAATGAGCAGTACTTC	CASSGNSNNEQYF
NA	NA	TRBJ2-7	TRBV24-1	TGTGCCACCAGTGGGGGCGAGGGGGTCAGCTCCTACAATGAGCAGTACTTC	CATSGGEGVSSYNEQYF
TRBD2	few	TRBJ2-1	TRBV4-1	TGCGCCAGCAGCCTTTCCGGGACTACCAACAATGAGCAGTTCTTC	CASSLSGTTNNEQFF
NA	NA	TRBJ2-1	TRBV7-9	TGTGCCAGCAGCTTAGTAGAGACAGGATTCTCCTACAATGAGCAGTTCTTC	CASSLVETGFSYNEQFF
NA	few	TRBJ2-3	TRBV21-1	TGTGCCAGCAGCAAAATAGCGGGGGGAAGCACAGATACGCAGTATTTT	CASSKIAGGSTDTQYF
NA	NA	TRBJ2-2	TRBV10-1	TGCGCCAGGTTACCGGGGCAGGGGCCTCGCTCCGGGGAGCTGTTTTTT	CARLPGQGPRSGELFF
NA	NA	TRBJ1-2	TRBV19	TGTGCCAGTAGTATACTCGGACAGTCTGTCTATGGCTACACCTTC	CASSILGQSVYGYTF
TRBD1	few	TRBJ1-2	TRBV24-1	TGTGCCACCAGTGATTTGGACAGGGGCTATGGCTACACCTTC	CATSDLDRGYGYTF
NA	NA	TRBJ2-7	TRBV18	TGTGCCAGCCTACGGGCCCTTGACAGGTCGTACAATGAGCAGTACTTC	CASLRALDRSYNEQYF
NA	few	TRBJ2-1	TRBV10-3	TGTGCCATCAGTGAGCGTCCTAGCGCGAGAATCGGTGAGCAGTTCTTC	CAISERPSARIGEQFF
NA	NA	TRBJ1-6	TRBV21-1	TGTGCCAACAGGGGGGTTGCGGCGCGGGGCTCCTATAATTCACCCCTCCACTTT	CANRGVAARGSYNSPLHF
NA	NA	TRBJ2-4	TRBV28	TGTGCCAGCAGTCCCGACAGGAGAAACATTCAGTACTTC	CASSPDRRNIQYF
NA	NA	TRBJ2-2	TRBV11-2	TGTGCCGTCACACAGCCCACCGGGGAGCTGTTTTTT	CAVTQPTGELFF
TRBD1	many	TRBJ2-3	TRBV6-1	TGTGCCAGCAGTTTAGGGACAGGGTACACAGATACGCAGTATTTT	CASSLGTGYTDTQYF
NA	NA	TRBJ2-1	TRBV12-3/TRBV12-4	TGTGCCAGCAGTTTAGATCTAGGATTTGCCGGTGAGCAGTTCTTC	CASSLDLGFAGEQFF
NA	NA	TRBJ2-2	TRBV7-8	TGTGCCAGCAGCAAAGCTAGAATCGCACCGGGGGAGCTGTTTTTT	CASSKARIAPGELFF
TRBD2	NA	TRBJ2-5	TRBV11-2	TGTGCCAGCGGCTTTCGGCTAGCGGGGGCATTAGAGACCCAGTACTTC	CASGFRLAGALETQYF
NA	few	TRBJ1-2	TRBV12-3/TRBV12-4	TGTGCCAGCAGCAACAACAGGCCTCGGAACTATGGCTACACCTTC	CASSNNRPRNYGYTF
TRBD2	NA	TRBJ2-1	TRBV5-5	TGTGCCAGCAGCAAGGCTTTAGCGGGAGTGGCCTACAATGAGCAGTTCTTC	CASSKALAGVAYNEQFF
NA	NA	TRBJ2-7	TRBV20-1	TGCAGTGCTCCAACCACTCGTAGGAGCTCCTACGAGCAGTACTTC	CSAPTTRRSSYEQYF
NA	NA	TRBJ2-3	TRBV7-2	TGTGCCAGCAGCTCCACGGGACCTTCAGATACGCAGTATTTT	CASSSTGPSDTQYF
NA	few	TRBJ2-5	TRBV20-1	TGCAGTGCTAGAGCTTTAGAGACCCAGTACTTC	CSARALETQYF
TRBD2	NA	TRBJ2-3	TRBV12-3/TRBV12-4	TGTGCCAGCAGTTCTCGGACTAGCGGGTTCCAGGCGGGTACGCAGTATTTT	CASSSRTSGFQAGTQYF
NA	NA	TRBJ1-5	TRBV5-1	TGCGCCAGCTTGGAGGGGGGCAATCAGCCCCAGCATTTT	CASLEGGNQPQHF
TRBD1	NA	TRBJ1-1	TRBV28	TGTGCCAGCAGTTTAGGCAGGACAGGACCCAACACTGAAGCTTTCTTT	CASSLGRTGPNTEAFF
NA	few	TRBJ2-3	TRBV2	TGTGCCAGCAGTGTAAACAGGGAGGATACGCAGTATTTT	CASSVNREDTQYF
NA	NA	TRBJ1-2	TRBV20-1	TGCAGTAGTCACTTGGGAAGCTCCTATGGCTACACCTTC	CSSHLGSSYGYTF
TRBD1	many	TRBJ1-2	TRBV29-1	TGCAGCGTTGATAAAGGAACAGGGGGCTATGGCTACACCTTC	CSVDKGTGGYGYTF
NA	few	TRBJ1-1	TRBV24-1	TGTGCCACCAGTGACGGACCGAACACTGAAGCTTTCTTT	CATSDGPNTEAFF
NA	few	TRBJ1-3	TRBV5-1	TGCGCCAGCAGCGCCGGGACAAGCTCTGGAAACACCATATATTTT	CASSAGTSSGNTIYF
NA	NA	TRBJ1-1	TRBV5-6	TGTGCCGTCCCCCAGCTGAACACTGAAGCTTTCTTT	CAVPQLNTEAFF
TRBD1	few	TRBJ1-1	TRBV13	TGTGCCAGCAGCTCGAGAGCTCGGACAGGGGGCTTTGAAGCTTTCTTT	CASSSRARTGGFEAFF
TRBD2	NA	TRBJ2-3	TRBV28	TGTGCCAGCAGATCCCCTAGCGGGAGGTATGGGACAGATACGCAGTATTTT	CASRSPSGRYGTDTQYF
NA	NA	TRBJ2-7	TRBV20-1	TGCAGTGCGCTCCCCCGAGGACTACCGTACGAGCAGTACTTC	CSALPRGLPYEQYF
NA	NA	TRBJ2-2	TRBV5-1	TGCGCCGGCAGCTTGGTTGTGGCGGGGAACACCGGGGAGCTGTTTTTT	CAGSLVVAGNTGELFF
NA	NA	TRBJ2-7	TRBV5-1	TGCGCCAGCAGCTTGCCGACTAGACCCTACAATGAGCAGTACTTC	CASSLPTRPYNEQYF
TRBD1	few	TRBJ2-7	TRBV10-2	TGCGCCAGCAGTCTCCAGACAGGGAACTACGAGCAGTACTTC	CASSLQTGNYEQYF
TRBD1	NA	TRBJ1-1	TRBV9	TGTGCCAGCAGCGTAGGGCTTCCGGGACAGGGGTTGAGGACTGAAGCTTTCTTT	CASSVGLPGQGLRTEAFF
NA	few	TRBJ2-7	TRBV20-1	TGCAGTGCTAGACGGAGCGAGCAGTACTTC	CSARRSEQYF
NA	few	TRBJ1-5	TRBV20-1	TGCAGTGCTAGAGAACAGGCCCTTCTGGGCCAGCCCCAGCATTTT	CSAREQALLGQPQHF
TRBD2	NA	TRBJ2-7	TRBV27	TGTGCCAGCAGTTTAACTAGCGGGGGTCTTAGCTCCTACGAGCAGTACTTC	CASSLTSGGLSSYEQYF
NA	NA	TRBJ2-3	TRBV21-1	TGTGCCAGCAGCAAAGCGACAGGGGAGACAGATACGCAGTATTTT	CASSKATGETDTQYF
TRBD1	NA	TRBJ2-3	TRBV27	TGTGCCAGCAGTCCCTGGGGACAGGGGCATACGCAGTATTTT	CASSPWGQGHTQYF
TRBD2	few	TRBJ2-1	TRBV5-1	TGCGCCAGCAGCACCTGGACTAGCGAAAATGAGCAGTTCTTC	CASSTWTSENEQFF
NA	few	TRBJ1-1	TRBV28	TGTGCCAGCAGCCCCACAAGGGTCACAGCTGAAGCTTTCTTT	CASSPTRVTAEAFF
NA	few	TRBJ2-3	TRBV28	TGTGCCAGCAGTTTGCCGGGACGGACGGGACCGCACGCAGATACGCAGTATTTT	CASSLPGRTGPHADTQYF
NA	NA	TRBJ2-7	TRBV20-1	TGCAGTGCTATTAGGGGATTAGCCTCTTCCTACGAGCAGTACTTC	CSAIRGLASSYEQYF
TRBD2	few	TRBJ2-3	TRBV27	TGTGCCAGCAGTTTAGCTAGCGGGAGTAACGTAGATACGCAGTATTTT	CASSLASGSNVDTQYF
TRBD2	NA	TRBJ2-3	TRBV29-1	TGCAGCGTTGAAGCGGGCGGGGGAACTTACACAGATACGCAGTATTTT	CSVEAGGGTYTDTQYF
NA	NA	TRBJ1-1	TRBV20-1	TGCAGTGCTAGAGAGGGTGGGGGGCTCGGGAACACTGAAGCTTCCTTT	CSAREGGGLGNTEASF